A single sample is the source of the 25 T cell receptor beta chains below, sequenced in a study of blood T cell repertoires in COVID-19. Generated by immunoSEQ multiplex PCR, the TCRdb table keeps only in-frame clones and is missing some. The sample yields about 120,000 clones, 60% to 85% seen once. Sequenced: peripheral blood. The receptor source for this set is a human donor with acute or convalescent COVID-19. The donor label of this sample is uncertain.

This chain links TRBV27 with TRBJ2-7; possibly TRBD1 for D (6 bases). The CDR3 has 14 residues. V gave up 6 bases and J gave up 2 bases, with 14 bases separating them. Looked up from germline, CDR1 is MNHEY and CDR2 is SMNVEV (reference sequence). The CDR3, as DNA: TGTGCCAGCAGGCGACCCGGGACAACCTACGAGCAGTACGTC. It encodes CASRRPGTTYEQYV.

This clone appeared many times. The chain is built from TRBV6-6 and TRBJ2-5; 9 bases map to TRBD2. The V segment lost 10 bases and the J segment 11 bases; nucleotides outside the gene matches: 11. The CDR3 consists of 12 residues. Germline values: CDR1 MNHNY, CDR2 SVGAGI (reference sequence). The CDR3, as DNA: TGTGCCACCAGGGGGACTAGCCAGATTCAGTACTTC. It is translated as CATRGTSQIQYF.

The chain recombines TRBV2 with TRBJ1-5, with 7 bases aligning to TRBD1. Germline CDR1 SNHLY, CDR2 FYNNEI. This CDR3 has 12 amino acids. Unmatched junction bases numbered 4, after V lost 7 bases and J lost 7 bases. CDR3 bases: TGTGCCAGCAATCAGGGGGACCAGCCCCAGCATTTT. Translation: CASNQGDQPQHF.

This clone was counted a single time. The chain carries TRBV10-1 and TRBJ2-7; 10 positions agree with TRBD2. The CDR3 contains 18 residues. Trimming removed 8 bases from V and 0 bases from J; junction bases left unmatched: 16. Germline loops: CDR1 WNHNN, CDR2 SYGVQD (reference sequence). In nucleotides, the CDR3 is TGCGCCAGCTGGATTCTTCTAGCGGGGGTTTCGTCCTCCTACGAGCAGTACTTC. Its translation: CASWILLAGVSSSYEQYF.

V gene TRBV7-8 combines with J gene TRBJ2-5, with 9 bases matching TRBD2. The germline V gene encodes CDR1 SGHVS and CDR2 FQNEAQ. The junction had 10 bases not matched to a gene; V was cut back by 0 bases and J by 5 bases. CDR3 length: 17 amino acids. The CDR3 reads CASSLAGLAGVGETQYF. CDR3 coding DNA: TGTGCCAGCAGCTTAGCGGGTTTAGCGGGGGTTGGGGAGACCCAGTACTTC.

This clone was seen only once. The CDR3 region is CASSDFSGGSYNEQFF. CDR3 nucleotides: TGCGCCAGCAGCGACTTTAGCGGGGGCTCCTACAATGAGCAGTTCTTC. The rearrangement joins TRBV5-1 to TRBJ2-1; TRBD2 matches at 9 bases. V was pared by 4 bases and J by 0 bases, with 5 bases of the junction left unmatched. The CDR3 covers 16 residues. Germline V gene sequence: CDR1 SGHRS, CDR2 YFSETQ.

The gene calls are TRBV24-1 and TRBJ2-3; D gene ambiguous. The CDR3 loop spans 12 amino acids. The V end lost 6 bases, the J end lost 4 bases, and 7 bases lay between the germline ends. From germline, CDR1 is KGHDR and CDR2 SFDVKD. CDR3 bases: TGTGCCACCAGTAGAGCATCAGATACGCAGTATTTT. Translating it yields CATSRASDTQYF.

Only a few counts were recorded for this clone. The CDR3 DNA reads TGTGCCAGCAGCCTCAGCGGGGGGTACACCGGGGAGCTGTTTTTT. Translating it yields CASSLSGGYTGELFF. V gene TRBV2 combines with J gene TRBJ2-2; 9 bases are a match to TRBD2. V lost 6 bases to trimming and J lost 3 bases; unmatched junction nucleotides: 5. Germline CDR1 is SNHLY and CDR2 is FYNNEI. This CDR3 spans 15 amino acids.

The chain is built from TRBV7-9 and TRBJ1-4; the D gene is possibly TRBD1 (6 bases). Germline CDR1 reads SEHNR; CDR2 reads FQNEAQ (reference sequence). The ends were cut back, 8 bases at V and 5 bases at J, with 9 bases in the middle. This CDR3 is 12 amino acids long. The CDR3 region is CASGDKNEKLFF. CDR3 in DNA: TGTGCCAGCGGGGACAAGAATGAAAAACTGTTTTTT.

The rearrangement joins TRBV7-9 to TRBJ1-2; a weak D match, TRBD1 (5 bases). V lost 3 bases and J lost 1, with 12 bases in between. The CDR3 totals 15 residues. CDR1 is SEHNR, CDR2 FQNEAQ, per germline (reference sequence). CDR3 DNA sequence: TGTGCCAGCAGCTTTTTCCAGGGACTTAACTATGGCTACACCTTC. Its protein is CASSFFQGLNYGYTF.

The V and J genes are TRBV27 and TRBJ2-7; the D gene is possibly TRBD2 (7 bases). Germline values: CDR1 MNHEY, CDR2 SMNVEV (reference sequence). This CDR3 is built from 13 residues. V was trimmed by 1 base and J by 6 bases, leaving 10 bases between them. DNA of the CDR3: TGTGCCAGCAGTTTATATCGGGGGGCCGAGCAGTACTTC. It translates to CASSLYRGAEQYF.

This clone was seen only once. The CDR3 bases are TGCGCCAGCAGCTCTCGGACTCTCCCGTACCAAGAGACCCAGTACTTC. This translates into CASSSRTLPYQETQYF. The rearrangement links TRBV5-1 to TRBJ2-5; D is possibly TRBD2 (5 bases). The CDR3 runs 16 residues. CDR1 SGHRS and CDR2 YFSETQ come from the germline V gene. V was trimmed by 3 bases and J by 0 bases, leaving 15 bases between them.

This sequence joins TRBV6-6 and TRBJ1-1; 7 bases map to TRBD1. Trimming took 4 bases from V and 6 from J; bases not matched to a gene: 11. Germline CDR1 and CDR2: MNHNY and SVGAGI (reference sequence). The CDR3 loop spans 15 amino acids. The CDR3 sequence is CASSSTDRPNSEAFF. CDR3 nucleotides: TGTGCCAGCAGTTCCACGGACAGGCCCAATTCTGAAGCTTTCTTT.

This clone was seen only a few times. This chain links TRBV29-1 with TRBJ2-7; D may be TRBD2 (6 bases). V lost 6 bases, J lost 0 bases, and 18 bases lay in between. The V gene's germline CDR1 is SQVTM and CDR2 ANQGSEA. The CDR3 extends over 15 amino acids. The CDR3: CSVYGSGHLSYEQYF. DNA of the CDR3: TGCAGCGTCTACGGGAGCGGACATCTCTCCTACGAGCAGTACTTC.

J is TRBJ1-5 and V is TRBV6-2 or TRBV6-3, with unresolved D. V was trimmed by 5 bases and J by 3 bases, leaving 14 bases between them. Germline CDR1 and CDR2: MNHEY and SVGEGT. There are 15 residues in the CDR3. CDR3 sequence: CASSKWLAVNQPQHF. CDR3 nucleotide sequence: TGTGCCAGCAGTAAGTGGTTGGCAGTCAATCAGCCCCAGCATTTT.

The CDR3 bases are TGTGCCAGCAGTCTGGACAGGAGCGCGAACACCGGGGAGCTGTTTTTT. This sequence encodes CASSLDRSANTGELFF. The chain couples TRBV27 to TRBJ2-2; TRBD1 matches at 7 bases. The CDR3 extends over 16 amino acids. Losses at the gene ends were 5 bases for V and 0 bases for J; bases not matched to a gene: 6. The V gene's germline CDR1 is MNHEY and CDR2 SMNVEV (reference sequence).

The chain carries TRBV7-7 and TRBJ1-3; 9 positions match TRBD1. From germline, CDR1 is SSHAT and CDR2 FNYEAQ (reference sequence). The CDR3 has 14 amino acids. The V and J ends lost 5 bases and 9 bases, in that order; junction bases with no gene match: 8. CDR3 DNA: TGTGCCAGCAGCCCGGGACAGGGAGGGAGCACCATATATTTT. This translates into CASSPGQGGSTIYF.

There are a few counts of this clone. The same CDR3 is also encoded by other DNA sequences in this sample. V usage is TRBV19 and J usage is TRBJ1-2; 7 bases fit TRBD1. The junction had 2 bases not matched to a gene; V was cut back by 6 bases and J by 4 bases. This CDR3 region has 12 residues. Per the germline V gene, CDR1 is LNHDA and CDR2 is SQIVND (reference sequence). The CDR3 sequence: CASRAGGYGYTF. For the CDR3, the DNA is TGTGCCAGTAGAGCAGGGGGCTATGGCTACACCTTC.

The rearrangement joins TRBV30 to TRBJ1-2, with 7 bases that match TRBD1. The CDR3 totals 11 residues. V was clipped by 0 bases and J by 8 bases; unmatched bases: 0. Per germline, CDR1 GTSNPN and CDR2 SVGIG (reference sequence). CDR3 DNA sequence: TGTGCCTGGAGTGTAGGGGGCGGCTACACCTTC. Amino acids: CAWSVGGGYTF. The complete variable domain, with remaining parts taken from reference TRBV30 and TRBJ1-2, reads SQTIHQWPATLVQPVGSPLSLECTVEGTSNPNLYWYRQAAGRGLQLLFYSVGIGQISSEVPQNLSASRPQDRQFILSSKKLLLSDSGFYLCAWSVGGGYTFGSGTRLTVV.

Comment on this clone: The identical CDR3 is also encoded by other nucleotide sequences in the sample. Written as DNA, the CDR3 is TGTGCCAGTAGTCTGCCACTAGCGGGGGGTATGGATGAGCAGTTCTTC. This gives the protein CASSLPLAGGMDEQFF. This chain connects TRBV19 to TRBJ2-1; 12 nucleotides line up with TRBD2. The CDR3 loop spans 16 amino acids. Germline V CDR1 and CDR2: LNHDA, SQIVND (reference sequence). After removal of 5 bases from V and 8 bases from J, the junction contained 10 bases not matched to a gene.

V usage is TRBV3-1 (or the pseudogene TRBV3-2) and J usage is TRBJ1-4; 8 bases line up with TRBD1. The germline CDR1 and CDR2 sequences are LGHDT and YNNKEL (reference sequence). The length of the CDR3 is 15 residues. V dropped 3 bases and J dropped 7; count of bases not matched to a gene: 7. The CDR3 bases are TGTGCCAGCAGCCACTCAGACAGGGGCGGTGAAAAACTGTTTTTT. This translates into CASSHSDRGGEKLFF.

The chain employs TRBV6-2 or TRBV6-3 and TRBJ2-3; TRBD2 is a possible D gene (7 bases). Germline loops: CDR1 MNHEY, CDR2 SVGEGT. Trimming removed 6 bases at V and 5 bases at J, with 15 bases between. The CDR3 sequence is 14 residues long. In DNA, the CDR3 is TGTGCCAGCAGCTTGGGGGGGCCGGGAGATACGCAGTATTTT. It specifies CASSLGGPGDTQYF.

The rearrangement joins TRBV3-1 (or the pseudogene TRBV3-2) to TRBJ1-5; D unclear. CDR1 is LGHDT, CDR2 YNNKEL, per germline (reference sequence). This CDR3 has 13 amino acids. Trimming took 5 bases from V and 7 from J, leaving 12 bases between them. This CDR3 is CASSARESQPQHF. The DNA of the CDR3 is TGTGCCAGCAGCGCGAGGGAATCGCAGCCCCAGCATTTT.

The rearrangement uses TRBV2 and TRBJ2-6; 9 bases are shared with TRBD1. CDR1 is SNHLY, CDR2 FYNNEI, per germline. This CDR3 has 15 residues. The V gene end was trimmed by 4 bases and the J gene end by 12 bases; junction bases not matched to a gene: 10. CDR3 nucleotides: TGTGCCAGCAGTGGGCCGGGACAGGGACCAAGCGTCCTGACTTTC. Amino acid sequence: CASSGPGQGPSVLTF.

The gene calls are TRBV10-3 and TRBJ1-3; D gene unclear. The CDR3 totals 15 residues. CDR1 and CDR2 (germline): ENHRY, SYGVKD. Trimming shortened V by 2 bases and J by 0 bases, and 8 bases separated the two germline ends. CDR3 loop: CAISETTSSGNTIYF. The CDR3 nucleotides read TGTGCCATCAGTGAGACGACAAGCTCTGGAAACACCATATATTTT.